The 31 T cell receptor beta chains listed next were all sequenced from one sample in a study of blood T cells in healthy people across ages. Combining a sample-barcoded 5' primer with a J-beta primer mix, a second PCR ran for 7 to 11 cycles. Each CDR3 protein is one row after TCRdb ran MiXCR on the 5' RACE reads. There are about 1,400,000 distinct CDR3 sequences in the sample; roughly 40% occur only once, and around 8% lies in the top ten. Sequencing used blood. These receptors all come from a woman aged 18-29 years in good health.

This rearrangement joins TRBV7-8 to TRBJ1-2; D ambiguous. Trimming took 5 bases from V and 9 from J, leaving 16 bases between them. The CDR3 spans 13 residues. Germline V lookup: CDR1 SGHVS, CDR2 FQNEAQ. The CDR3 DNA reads TGTGCCAGCAGCACTACGCCGACCCTCAGCTACACCTTC. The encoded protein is CASSTTPTLSYTF.

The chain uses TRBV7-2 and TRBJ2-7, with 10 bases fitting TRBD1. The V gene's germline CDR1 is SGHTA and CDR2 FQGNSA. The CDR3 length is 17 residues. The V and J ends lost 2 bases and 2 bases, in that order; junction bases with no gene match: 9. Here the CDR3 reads CASSLWTFGTGAYEQYF. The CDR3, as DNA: TGTGCCAGCAGCTTATGGACTTTCGGGACAGGGGCCTACGAGCAGTACTTC.

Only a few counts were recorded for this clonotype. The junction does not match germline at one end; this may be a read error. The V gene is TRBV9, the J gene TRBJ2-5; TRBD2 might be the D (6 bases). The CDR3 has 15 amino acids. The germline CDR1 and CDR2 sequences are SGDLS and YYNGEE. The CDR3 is CASSVDGGVGETQYF. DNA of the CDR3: TGTGCCAGCAGCGTAGACGGGGGAGTTGGAGAGACCCAGTACTTT.

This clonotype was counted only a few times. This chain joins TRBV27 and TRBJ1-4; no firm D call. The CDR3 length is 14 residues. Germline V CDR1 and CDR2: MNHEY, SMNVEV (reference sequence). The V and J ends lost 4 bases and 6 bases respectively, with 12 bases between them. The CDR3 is CASSYRMGYEKLFF. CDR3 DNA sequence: TGTGCCAGCAGTTACCGAATGGGGTATGAAAAACTGTTTTTT.

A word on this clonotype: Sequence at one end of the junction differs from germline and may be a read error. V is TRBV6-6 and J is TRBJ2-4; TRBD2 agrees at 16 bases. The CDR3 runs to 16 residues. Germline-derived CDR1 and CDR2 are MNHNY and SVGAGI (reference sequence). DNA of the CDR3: TGTGCCGGCAGCCAACGGGGGACTAGCGGGAGGGCCCAGCAGTACTTC. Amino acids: CAGSQRGTSGRAQQYF.

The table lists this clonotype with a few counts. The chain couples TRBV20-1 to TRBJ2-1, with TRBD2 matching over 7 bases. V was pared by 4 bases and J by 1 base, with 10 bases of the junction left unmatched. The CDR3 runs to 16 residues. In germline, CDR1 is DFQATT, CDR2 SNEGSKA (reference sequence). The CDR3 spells CSATREDSPSYNEQFF. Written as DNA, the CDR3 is TGCAGTGCTACCCGGGAGGACTCCCCGTCCTACAATGAGCAGTTCTTC.

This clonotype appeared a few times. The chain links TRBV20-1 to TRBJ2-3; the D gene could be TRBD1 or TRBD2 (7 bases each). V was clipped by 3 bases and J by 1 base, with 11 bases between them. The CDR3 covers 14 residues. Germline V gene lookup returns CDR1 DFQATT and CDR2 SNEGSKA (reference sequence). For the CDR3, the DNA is TGCAGTGCTAGTCAGGGGGGGGGCACAGATACGCAGTATTTT. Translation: CSASQGGGTDTQYF.

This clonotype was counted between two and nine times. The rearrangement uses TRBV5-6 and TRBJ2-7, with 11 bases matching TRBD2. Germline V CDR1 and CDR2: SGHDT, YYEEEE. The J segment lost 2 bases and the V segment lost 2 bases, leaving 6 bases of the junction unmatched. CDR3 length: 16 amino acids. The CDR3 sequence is CASSLGASGRTYEQYF. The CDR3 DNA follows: TGTGCCAGCAGCTTAGGCGCTAGCGGGAGGACCTACGAGCAGTACTTC.

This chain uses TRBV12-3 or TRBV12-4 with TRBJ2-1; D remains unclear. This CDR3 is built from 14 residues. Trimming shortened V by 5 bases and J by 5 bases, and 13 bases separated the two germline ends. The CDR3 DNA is TGTGCCAGCAGTCCTCCCCCAAATGACAATGAGCAGTTCTTC. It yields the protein CASSPPPNDNEQFF.

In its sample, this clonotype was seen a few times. CDR3 DNA: TGTGCCAGCAGTTACGCAGCGGGGCCCTACGAGCAGTACTTC. Encoded protein: CASSYAAGPYEQYF. This chain uses TRBV6-5 with TRBJ2-7; TRBD2 matches at 7 bases. CDR1 and CDR2 from the germline V gene are MNHEY and SVGAGI. The length of the CDR3 is 14 residues. The J segment lost 2 bases and the V segment lost 2 bases, leaving 3 bases of the junction unmatched.

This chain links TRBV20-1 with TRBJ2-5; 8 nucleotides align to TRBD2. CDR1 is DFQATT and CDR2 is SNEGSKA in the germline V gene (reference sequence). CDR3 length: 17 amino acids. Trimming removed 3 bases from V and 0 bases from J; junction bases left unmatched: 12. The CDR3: CSASVIGLAGYQETQYF. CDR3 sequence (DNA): TGCAGTGCTAGCGTGATTGGACTAGCCGGGTACCAAGAGACCCAGTACTTC.

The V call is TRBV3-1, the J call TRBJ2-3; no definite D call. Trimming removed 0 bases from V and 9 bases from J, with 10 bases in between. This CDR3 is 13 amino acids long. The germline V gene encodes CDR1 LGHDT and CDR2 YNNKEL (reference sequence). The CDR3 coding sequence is TGTGCCAGCAGCCAAGATTTGGCTGCAACGCAGTATTTT. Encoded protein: CASSQDLAATQYF.

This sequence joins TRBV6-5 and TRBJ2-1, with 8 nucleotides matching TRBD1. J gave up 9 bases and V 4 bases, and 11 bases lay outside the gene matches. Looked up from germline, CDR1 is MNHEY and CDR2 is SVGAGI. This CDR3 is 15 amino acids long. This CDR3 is CASSSPGGAGAEQFF. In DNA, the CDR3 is TGTGCCAGCAGTTCTCCAGGGGGCGCTGGGGCTGAGCAGTTCTTC.

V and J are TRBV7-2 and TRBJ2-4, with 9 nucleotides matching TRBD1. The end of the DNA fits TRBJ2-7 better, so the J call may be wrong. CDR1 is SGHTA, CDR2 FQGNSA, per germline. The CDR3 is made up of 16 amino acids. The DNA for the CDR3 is TGTGCCAGCAGCTTAGTGGCGGGACAGGGTGTTTACGAGCAGTACTTC. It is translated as CASSLVAGQGVYEQYF.

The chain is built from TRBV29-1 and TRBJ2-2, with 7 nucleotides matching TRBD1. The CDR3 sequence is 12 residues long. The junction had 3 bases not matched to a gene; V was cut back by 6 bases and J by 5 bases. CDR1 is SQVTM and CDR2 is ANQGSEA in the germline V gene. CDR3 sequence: CSVTGRTGELFF. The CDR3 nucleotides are TGCAGCGTGACAGGGCGTACCGGGGAGCTGTTTTTT.

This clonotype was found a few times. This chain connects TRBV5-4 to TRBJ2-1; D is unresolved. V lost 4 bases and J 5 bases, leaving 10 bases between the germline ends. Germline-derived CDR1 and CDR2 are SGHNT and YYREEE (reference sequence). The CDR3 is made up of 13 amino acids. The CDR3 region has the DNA TGTGCCAGCAGCCTCCCCGGGCACAATGAGCAGTTCTTC. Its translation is CASSLPGHNEQFF.

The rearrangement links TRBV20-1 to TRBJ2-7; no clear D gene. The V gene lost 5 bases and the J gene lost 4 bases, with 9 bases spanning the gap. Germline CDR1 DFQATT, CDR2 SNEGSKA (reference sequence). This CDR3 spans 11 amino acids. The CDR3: CSAPIGYEQYF. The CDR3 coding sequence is TGCAGTGCTCCCATCGGGTACGAGCAGTACTTC.

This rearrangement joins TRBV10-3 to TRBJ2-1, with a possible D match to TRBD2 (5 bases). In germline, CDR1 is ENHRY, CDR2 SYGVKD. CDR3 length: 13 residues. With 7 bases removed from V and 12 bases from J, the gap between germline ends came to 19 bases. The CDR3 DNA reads TGTGCCATCAAGGACCAAACCGGGGATGGGCAGTTCTTC. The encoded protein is CAIKDQTGDGQFF.

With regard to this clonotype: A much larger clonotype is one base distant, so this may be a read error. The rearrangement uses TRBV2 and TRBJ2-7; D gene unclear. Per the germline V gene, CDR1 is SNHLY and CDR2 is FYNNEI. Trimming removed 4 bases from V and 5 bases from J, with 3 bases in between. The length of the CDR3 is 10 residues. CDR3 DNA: TGTGCCAGCAGTGCCCACGAGCAGTACTTC. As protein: CASSAHEQYF.

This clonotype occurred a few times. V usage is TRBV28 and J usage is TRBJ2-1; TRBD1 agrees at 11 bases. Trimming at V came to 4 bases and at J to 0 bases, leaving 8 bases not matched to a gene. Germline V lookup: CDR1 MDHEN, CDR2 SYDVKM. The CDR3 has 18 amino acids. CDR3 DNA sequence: TGTGCCAGCAGTTACCCGGGACAGGGGGTGCACTCCTACAATGAGCAGTTCTTC. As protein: CASSYPGQGVHSYNEQFF.

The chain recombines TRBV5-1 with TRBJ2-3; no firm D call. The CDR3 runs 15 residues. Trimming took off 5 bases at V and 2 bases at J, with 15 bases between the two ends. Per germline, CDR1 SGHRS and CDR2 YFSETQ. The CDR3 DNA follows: TGCGCCAGCAGACACCGGGCCGGTTACACAGATACGCAGTATTTT. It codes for CASRHRAGYTDTQYF. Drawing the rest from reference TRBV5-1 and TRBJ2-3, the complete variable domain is KAGVTQTPRYLIKTRGQQVTLSCSPISGHRSVSWYQQTPGQGLQFLFEYFSETQRNKGNFPGRFSGRQFSNSRSEMNVSTLELGDSALYLCASRHRAGYTDTQYFGPGTRLTVL.

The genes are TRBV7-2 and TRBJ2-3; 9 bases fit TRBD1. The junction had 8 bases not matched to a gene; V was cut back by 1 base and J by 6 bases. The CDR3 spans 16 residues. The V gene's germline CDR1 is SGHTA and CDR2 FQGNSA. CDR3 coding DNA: TGTGCCAGCAGCTTAGTGCATGGGACAGGGTGGGATACGCAGTATTTT. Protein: CASSLVHGTGWDTQYF.

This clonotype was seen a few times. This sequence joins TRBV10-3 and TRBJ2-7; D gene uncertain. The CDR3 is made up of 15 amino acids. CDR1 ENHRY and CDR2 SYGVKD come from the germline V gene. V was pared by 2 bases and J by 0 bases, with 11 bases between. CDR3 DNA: TGTGCCATCAGTGAGGGCGGCCCGAGCTCCTACGAGCAGTACTTC. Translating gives CAISEGGPSSYEQYF.

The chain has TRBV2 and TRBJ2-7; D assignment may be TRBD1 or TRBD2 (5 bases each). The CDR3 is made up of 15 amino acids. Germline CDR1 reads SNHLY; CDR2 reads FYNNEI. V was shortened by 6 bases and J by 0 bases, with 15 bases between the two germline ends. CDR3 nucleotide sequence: TGTGCCAGCAGCGGAGGTGGGACCTTCTCCTACGAGCAGTACTTC. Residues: CASSGGGTFSYEQYF.

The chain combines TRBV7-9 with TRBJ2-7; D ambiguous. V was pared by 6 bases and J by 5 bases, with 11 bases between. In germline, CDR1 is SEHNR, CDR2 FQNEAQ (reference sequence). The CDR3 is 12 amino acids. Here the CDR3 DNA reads TGTGCCAGCAGGAGATTAGAGGACGAGCAGTACTTC. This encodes CASRRLEDEQYF.

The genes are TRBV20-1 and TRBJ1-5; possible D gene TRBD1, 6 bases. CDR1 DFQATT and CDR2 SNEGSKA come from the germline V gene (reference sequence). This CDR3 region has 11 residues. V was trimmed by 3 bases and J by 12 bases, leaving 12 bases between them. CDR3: CSASVEGGQHF. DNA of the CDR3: TGCAGTGCTAGCGTCGAAGGGGGCCAGCATTTT.

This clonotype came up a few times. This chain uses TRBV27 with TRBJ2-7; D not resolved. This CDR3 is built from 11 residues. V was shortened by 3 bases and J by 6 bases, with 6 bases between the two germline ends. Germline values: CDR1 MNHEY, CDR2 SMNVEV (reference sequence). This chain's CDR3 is CASSFRSEQYF. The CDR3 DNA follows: TGTGCCAGCAGTTTCCGGTCCGAGCAGTACTTC.

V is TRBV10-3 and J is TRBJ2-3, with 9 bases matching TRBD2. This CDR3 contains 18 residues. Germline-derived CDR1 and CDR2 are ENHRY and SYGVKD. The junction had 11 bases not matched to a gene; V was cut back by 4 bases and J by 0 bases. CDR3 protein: CAISVSTLAGSSTDTQYF. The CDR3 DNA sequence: TGTGCCATCAGTGTGTCGACCCTAGCGGGGTCTAGCACAGATACGCAGTATTTT.

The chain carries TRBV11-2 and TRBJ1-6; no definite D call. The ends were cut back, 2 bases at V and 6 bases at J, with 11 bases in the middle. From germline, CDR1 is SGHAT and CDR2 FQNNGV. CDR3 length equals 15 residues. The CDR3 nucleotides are TGTGCCAGCAGCTTAAGGCCGGTGGGTAATTCACCCCTCCACTTT. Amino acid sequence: CASSLRPVGNSPLHF.

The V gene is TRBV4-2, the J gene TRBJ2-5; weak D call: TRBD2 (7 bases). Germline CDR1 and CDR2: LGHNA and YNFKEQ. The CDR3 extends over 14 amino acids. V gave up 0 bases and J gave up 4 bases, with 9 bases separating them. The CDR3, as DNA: TGTGCCAGCAGCCAAGATCGGGGGGCAGAGACCCAGTACTTC. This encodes CASSQDRGAETQYF.

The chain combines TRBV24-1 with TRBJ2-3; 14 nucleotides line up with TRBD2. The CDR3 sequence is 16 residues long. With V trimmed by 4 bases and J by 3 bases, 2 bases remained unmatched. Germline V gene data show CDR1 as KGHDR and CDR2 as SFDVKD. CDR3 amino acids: CATSDRTSGRTDTQYF. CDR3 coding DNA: TGTGCCACCAGTGACAGGACTAGCGGGAGGACAGATACGCAGTATTTT.